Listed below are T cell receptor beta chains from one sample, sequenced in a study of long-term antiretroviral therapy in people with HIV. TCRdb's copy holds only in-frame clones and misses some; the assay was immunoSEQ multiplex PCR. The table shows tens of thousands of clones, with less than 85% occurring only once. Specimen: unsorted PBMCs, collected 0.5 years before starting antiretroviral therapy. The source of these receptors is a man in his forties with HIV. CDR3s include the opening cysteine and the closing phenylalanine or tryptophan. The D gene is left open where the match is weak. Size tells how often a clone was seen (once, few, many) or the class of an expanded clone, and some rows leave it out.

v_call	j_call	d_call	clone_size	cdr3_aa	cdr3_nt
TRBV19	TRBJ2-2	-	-	CASRNRGNTGELFF	TGTGCCAGTAGGAACCGGGGAAATACCGGGGAGCTGTTTTTT
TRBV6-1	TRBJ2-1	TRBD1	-	CASNLIRDRYNEQFF	TGTGCCAGTAACCTAATCCGGGACAGATACAATGAGCAGTTCTTC
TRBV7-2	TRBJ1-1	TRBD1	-	CASSLEGGTGEAFF	TGTGCCAGCAGCTTAGAAGGGGGGACAGGTGAAGCTTTCTTT
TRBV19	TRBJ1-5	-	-	CASSIAPIQGYLGNQPQHF	TGTGCCAGTAGTATAGCACCTATCCAGGGGTACTTGGGCAATCAGCCCCAGCATTTT
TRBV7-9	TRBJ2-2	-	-	CASSLVAGPGELFF	TGTGCCAGCAGCTTAGTAGCCGGTCCCGGGGAGCTGTTTTTT
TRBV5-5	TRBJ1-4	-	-	CASSSSGQTSLEKLFF	TGTGCCAGCAGCTCATCCGGGCAAACCTCCCTTGAAAAACTGTTTTTT
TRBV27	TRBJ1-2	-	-	CASSLGGNNYGYTF	TGTGCCAGCAGTTTAGGCGGTAATAACTATGGCTACACCTTC
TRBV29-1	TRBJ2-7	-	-	CSVEDRDSNEQYF	TGCAGCGTTGAAGATAGGGACTCCAATGAGCAGTACTTC
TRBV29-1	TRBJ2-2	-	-	CSALSTGRANTGELFF	TGCAGCGCCCTCTCTACAGGGAGGGCGAACACCGGGGAGCTGTTTTTT
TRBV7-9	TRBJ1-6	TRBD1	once	CASSLGGTGSSPLHF	TGTGCCAGCAGCTTAGGGGGGACAGGAAGTTCACCCCTCCACTTT
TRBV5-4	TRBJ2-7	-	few	CASSLSSYEQYF	TGTGCCAGCAGCCTAAGCTCCTACGAGCAGTACTTC
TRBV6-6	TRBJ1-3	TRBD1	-	CASSFGTGQGGNTIYF	TGTGCCAGCAGTTTTGGGACGGGACAGGGAGGAAACACCATATATTTT
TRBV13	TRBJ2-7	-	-	CASSLAGQGIYEQYF	TGTGCCAGCAGCTTAGCAGGCCAAGGGATCTACGAGCAGTACTTC
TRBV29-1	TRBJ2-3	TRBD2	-	CSGATSMVGDTQYF	TGCAGCGGTGCGACTAGCATGGTGGGAGATACGCAGTATTTT
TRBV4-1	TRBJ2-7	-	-	CASSTGYEQYF	TGCGCCAGCAGCACAGGCTACGAGCAGTACTTC
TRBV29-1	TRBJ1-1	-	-	CSVVEGLNTEAFF	TGCAGCGTTGTTGAGGGGTTGAACACTGAAGCTTTCTTT
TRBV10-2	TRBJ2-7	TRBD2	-	CASSGTLIYEQYF	TGCGCTTCGAGCGGGACTCTTATCTACGAGCAGTACTTC
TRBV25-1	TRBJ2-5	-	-	CATRRAGWQETQYF	TGTGCCACCCGCAGGGCCGGGTGGCAAGAGACCCAGTACTTC
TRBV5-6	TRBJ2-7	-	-	CASSLGAYEQYF	TGTGCCAGCAGCCTCGGGGCCTACGAGCAGTACTTC
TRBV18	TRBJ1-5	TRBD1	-	CASSQQGLDQPQHF	TGTGCCAGCTCACAACAGGGGCTCGACCAGCCCCAGCATTTT
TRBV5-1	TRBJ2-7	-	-	CASSLGPTSRGSNEQYF	TGCGCCAGCAGCTTGGGACCTACATCTCGGGGTTCCAACGAGCAGTACTTC
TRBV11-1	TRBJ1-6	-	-	CASSPGQKNSPLHF	TGTGCCAGCAGCCCAGGACAGAAGAATTCACCCCTCCACTTT
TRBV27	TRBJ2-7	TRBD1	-	CASAWAGGYEQYF	TGTGCCAGCGCCTGGGCAGGGGGCTACGAGCAGTACTTC
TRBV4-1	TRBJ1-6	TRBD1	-	CASRQGAGQHSPLHF	TGCGCCAGCAGACAGGGGGCCGGCCAACATTCACCCCTCCACTTT
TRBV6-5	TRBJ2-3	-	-	CASSYQVGGTDTQYF	TGTGCCAGCAGTTACCAAGTTGGGGGAACAGATACGCAGTATTTT
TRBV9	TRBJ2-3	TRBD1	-	CASSVIAQGAGDTQYF	TGTGCCAGCAGCGTAATTGCCCAGGGGGCAGGAGATACGCAGTATTTT
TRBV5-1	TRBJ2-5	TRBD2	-	CASRTLAGGLQGETQYF	TGCGCCAGCAGAACACTAGCGGGGGGGCTCCAGGGGGAGACCCAGTACTTC
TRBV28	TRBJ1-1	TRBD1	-	CASRETGEVSGNTEAFF	TGTGCCAGCAGGGAGACAGGGGAGGTTTCGGGAAACACTGAAGCTTTCTTT
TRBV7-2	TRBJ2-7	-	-	CASSFVGTGEQYF	TGTGCCAGCAGCTTCGTGGGAACTGGAGAGCAGTACTTC
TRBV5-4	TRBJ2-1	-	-	CASSLWEVNEQFF	TGTGCCAGCAGCTTGTGGGAGGTTAATGAGCAGTTCTTC
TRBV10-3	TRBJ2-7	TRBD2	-	CAITGTSGGSTYEQYF	TGTGCCATCACCGGGACTAGCGGGGGTTCAACCTACGAGCAGTACTTC
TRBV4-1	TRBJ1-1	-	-	CASSQGKLNTEAFF	TGCGCCAGCAGCCAAGGGAAATTGAACACTGAAGCTTTCTTT
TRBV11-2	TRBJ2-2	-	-	CASSLRMSNTGELFF	TGTGCCAGCAGCCTCAGGATGTCGAACACCGGGGAGCTGTTTTTT
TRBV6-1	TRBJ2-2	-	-	CASWGSRDGELFF	TGTGCCTCTTGGGGGAGTCGCGACGGGGAGCTGTTTTTT
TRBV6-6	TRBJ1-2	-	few	CASGIGPGGGYTF	TGTGCCAGCGGTATTGGACCGGGTGGCGGCTACACCTTC
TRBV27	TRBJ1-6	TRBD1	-	CASSLTQGASSPLHF	TGTGCCAGCAGTTTAACGCAGGGGGCGAGTTCACCCCTCCACTTT
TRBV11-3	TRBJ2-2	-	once	CASSKGGALTRELFF	TGTGCCAGCAGCAAGGGGGGGGCGTTGACCAGGGAGCTGTTTTTT
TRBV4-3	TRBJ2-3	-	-	CASSHSIQGPDTDTQYF	TGCGCCAGCAGCCACTCAATCCAGGGACCAGACACAGATACGCAGTATTTT
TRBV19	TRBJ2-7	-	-	CASSMSSEGYMEEQYF	TGTGCCAGTAGTATGTCATCTGAAGGGTATATGGAGGAGCAGTACTTC
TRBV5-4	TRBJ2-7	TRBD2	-	CASSLAGGASQYEQYF	TGTGCCAGCAGCTTGGCCGGGGGGGCCAGTCAATACGAGCAGTACTTC
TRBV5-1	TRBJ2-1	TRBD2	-	CASSPLGLAGGISYNEQFF	TGCGCCAGCAGCCCTCTGGGACTAGCGGGGGGGATCTCCTACAATGAGCAGTTCTTC
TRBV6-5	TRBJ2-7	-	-	CASHRTGRYEQYF	TGTGCCAGCCATCGCACGGGTCGTTACGAGCAGTACTTC